This T cell receptor beta chain came from a study of low-dose radiotherapy and immunotherapy resistance in tumors. Across the study: A dose of 0.5 Gy per fraction was delivered to Cohort 1 every 2 weeks, for a total of 6.5 Gy. Patients took oral aspirin 300 mg daily for four cycles from cycle 1 day 1.

Time point reported: after trial treatment. Treatment in this sample: LDRT plus nivolumab, ipilimumab, low-dose cyclophosphamide and aspirin (RACIN trial). Ipilimumab, nivolumab, aspirin, low-dose cyclophosphamide and low-dose radiotherapy were administered to donors. Priming of first-strand cDNA relied on TRAV- and TRBV-specific primers (covering alpha and beta chains). With a constant-region primer and a V-primer adapter, TCRs were subjected to roughly 18 PCR cycles of amplification. MiXCR, applied by TCRdb to the reads, yields one record per CDR3 protein. The repertoire holds approximately 91,000 distinct CDR3 sequences, roughly 19% seen once, with around 13% in the top ten. V was trimmed by 2 bases and J by 5 bases, leaving 8 bases between them. The CDR3 spans 12 residues. The germline CDR1 and CDR2 sequences are SGHRS and YFSETQ. This clonotype was recorded many times.

The starting material was PBMCs, obtained after low-dose radiotherapy plus immunotherapy. This receptor was obtained from a female donor with ovarian cancer. The rearrangement joins TRBV5-1 to TRBJ2-7, with D possibly being TRBD1 (6 bases). The CDR3 is CASSFTGNEQYF. As DNA, the CDR3 is TGCGCCAGCAGCTTCACAGGGAACGAGCAGTACTTC.